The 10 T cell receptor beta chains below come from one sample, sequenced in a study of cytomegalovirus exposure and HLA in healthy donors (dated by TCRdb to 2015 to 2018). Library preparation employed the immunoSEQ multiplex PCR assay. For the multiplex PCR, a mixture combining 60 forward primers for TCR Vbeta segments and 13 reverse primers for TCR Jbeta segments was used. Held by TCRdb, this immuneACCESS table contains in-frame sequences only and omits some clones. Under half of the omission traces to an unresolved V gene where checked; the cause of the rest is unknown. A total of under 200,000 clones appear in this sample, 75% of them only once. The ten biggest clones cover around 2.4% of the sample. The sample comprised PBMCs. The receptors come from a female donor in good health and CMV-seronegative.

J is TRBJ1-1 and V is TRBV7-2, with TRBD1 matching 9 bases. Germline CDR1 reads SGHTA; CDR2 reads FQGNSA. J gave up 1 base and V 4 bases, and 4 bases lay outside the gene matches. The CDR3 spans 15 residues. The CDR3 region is CASSWGTGTNTEAFF. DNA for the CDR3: TGTGCCAGCAGCTGGGGGACAGGGACGAACACTGAAGCTTTCTTT.

The CDR3 region is CSVEMPGNGYTF. DNA of the CDR3: TGCAGCGTTGAAATGCCAGGGAATGGCTACACCTTC. The J gene is TRBJ1-2, the V gene TRBV29-1, with D tentatively TRBD1 (5 bases). The CDR3 is 12 residues long. Germline CDR1 SQVTM, CDR2 ANQGSEA. Trimming stripped 2 bases from V and 6 bases from J, with 10 bases between.

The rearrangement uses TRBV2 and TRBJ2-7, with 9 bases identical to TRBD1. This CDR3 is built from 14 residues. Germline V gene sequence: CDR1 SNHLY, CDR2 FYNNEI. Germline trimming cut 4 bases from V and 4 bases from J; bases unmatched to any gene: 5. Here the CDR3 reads CASSVGGQGYEQYF. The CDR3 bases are TGTGCCAGCAGTGTCGGGGGACAGGGTTACGAGCAGTACTTC.

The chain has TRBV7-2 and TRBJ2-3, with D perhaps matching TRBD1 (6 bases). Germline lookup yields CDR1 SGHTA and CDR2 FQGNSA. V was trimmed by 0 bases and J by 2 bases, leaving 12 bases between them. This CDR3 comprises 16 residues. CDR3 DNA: TGTGCCAGCAGCTTAGCGAGTCAGGGGACCACAGATACGCAGTATTTT. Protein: CASSLASQGTTDTQYF. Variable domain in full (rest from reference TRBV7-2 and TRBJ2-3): GAGVSQSPSNKVTEKGKDVELRCDPISGHTALYWYRQSLGQGLEFLIYFQGNSAPDKSGLPSDRFSAERTGGSVSTLTIQRTQQEDSAVYLCASSLASQGTTDTQYFGPGTRLTVL.

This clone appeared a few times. The CDR3 nucleotides read TGTGCCAGCAGCCAAGGATGGGCCAATTCACCCCTCCACTTT. It is translated as CASSQGWANSPLHF. The V and J genes are TRBV14 and TRBJ1-6, with D unclear. CDR1 is SGHDN, CDR2 FVKESK, per germline. There are 14 residues in the CDR3. V lost 1 base, J lost 7 bases, and 8 bases lay in between.

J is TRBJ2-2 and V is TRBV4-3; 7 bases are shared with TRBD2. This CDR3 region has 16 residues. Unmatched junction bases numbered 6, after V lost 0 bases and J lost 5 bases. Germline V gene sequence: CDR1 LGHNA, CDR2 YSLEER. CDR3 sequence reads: CASSQEGRGRTGELFF. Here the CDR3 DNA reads TGCGCCAGCAGCCAAGAGGGGCGGGGGAGAACCGGGGAGCTGTTTTTT.

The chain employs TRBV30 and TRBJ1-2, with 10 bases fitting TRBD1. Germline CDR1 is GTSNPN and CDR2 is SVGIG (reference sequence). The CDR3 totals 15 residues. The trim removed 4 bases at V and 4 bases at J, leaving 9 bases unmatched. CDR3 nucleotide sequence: TGTGCCTGGATTGACAGGGGGCCCATTCCCTATGGCTACACCTTC. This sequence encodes CAWIDRGPIPYGYTF.

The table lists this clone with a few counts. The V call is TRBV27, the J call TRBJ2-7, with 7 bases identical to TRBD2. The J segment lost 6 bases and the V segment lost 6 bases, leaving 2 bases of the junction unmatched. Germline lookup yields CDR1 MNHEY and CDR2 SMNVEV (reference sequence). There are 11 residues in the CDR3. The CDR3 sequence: CASSWGGEQYF. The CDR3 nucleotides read TGTGCCAGCAGCTGGGGGGGCGAGCAGTACTTC.

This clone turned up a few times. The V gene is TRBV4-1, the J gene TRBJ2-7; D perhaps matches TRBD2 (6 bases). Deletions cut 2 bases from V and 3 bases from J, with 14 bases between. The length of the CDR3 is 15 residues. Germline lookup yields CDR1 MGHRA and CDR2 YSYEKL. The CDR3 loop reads CASSQFMTRSYEQYF. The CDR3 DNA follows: TGCGCCAGCAGCCAATTCATGACTAGAAGCTACGAGCAGTACTTC.

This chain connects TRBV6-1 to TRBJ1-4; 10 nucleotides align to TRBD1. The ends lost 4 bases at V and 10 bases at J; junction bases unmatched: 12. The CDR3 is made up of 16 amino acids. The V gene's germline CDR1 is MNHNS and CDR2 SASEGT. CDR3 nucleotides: TGTGCCAGCAGTGGAGGAGCCGGGACAGGGGATGGAAAACTGTTTTTT. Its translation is CASSGGAGTGDGKLFF.